This T cell receptor beta chain was obtained from a study of tumor-infiltrating lymphocytes in primary liver carcinoma. In the study overall: The patient population consisted of men and women between 30 and 69 years of age. All lesions had stage T1-T3 N0M0 and roughly 4 to 11 cm widths. Sample yields, roughly 3.65 to 8 million productive TCRbeta reads, were similar across the tissue types.

From approximately 0.5 ug of total RNA, TCR beta-specific cDNA was reverse-transcribed using a constant-region primer. Three-round nested multiplex PCR performed with slightly modified ARM-PCR produced the TCR beta libraries. TCRdb processed the multiplex PCR reads anew with MiXCR; each CDR3 protein has one entry. The sample lists about 320,000 distinct CDR3 sequences, less than 75% occurring once. In this sample, this clonotype turned up many times. Unsorted whole blood supplied the RNA, and germline DNA was extracted too. Source material: peripheral blood. The sequence came from a man aged 40-49 years with primary liver carcinoma and hepatitis B virus infection.

The CDR3 reads CASSQDRGGSPNTEAFF. In nucleotides, the CDR3 is TGCGCCAGCAGCCAAGACAGGGGGGGGTCACCGAACACTGAAGCTTTCTTT. The chain is built from TRBV4-1 and TRBJ1-1; 7 nucleotides agree with TRBD1. Trimming at V came to 0 bases and at J to 1 base, leaving 8 bases not matched to a gene. Per the germline V gene, CDR1 is MGHRA and CDR2 is YSYEKL. The CDR3 loop spans 17 amino acids.